This record looks at one TCR beta chain sequence and its context. Its antigen is still unknown. There are no base qualities to consult, and no much larger clone falls within one base. V sheds 1 base and J sheds 3 bases, leaving 18 bases between their ends. The CDR3 sequence holds 17 residues, the cysteine and phenylalanine included. Only the CDR3 DNA stays, 51 bases, in frame from base 1. The germline V gene gives CDR1 as SNHLY and CDR2 as FYNNEI. Library preparation employed the immunoSEQ multiplex PCR assay. DNA from the cultured and isolated CD4+ T cells underwent TCR beta CDR3 sequencing. As for the original processing: The analysis removed non-productive TCR sequences, trimmed reads to the CDR3 region, and retained only CDR3s that were 7 or more amino acids long. The MANAFEST web app was used to pick out antigen-specific clonotypes by comparing their expansion in peptide wells with that in reference cultures. To count as positive, a clone had to show expansion at FDR<0.05 compared with the reference and with all other wells, an odds ratio above 5, and a frequency above 0.1% in two replicate wells. A clonotype was called cross-reactive if it was significantly expanded both in SARS-CoV-2 spike wells and in at least one common cold coronavirus spike condition. Levenshtein distance calculated with the stringdist R package was used to assess CDR3 similarity, and unrooted trees were constructed with ape in R 3.6.1. The table comes from immuneACCESS by way of TCRdb, which keeps in-frame sequences with V and J called. Part of the clones is missing from these tables; in studies checked, under half for an unresolved V gene and the rest for unknown reasons. That table is the source of V, J and clone size, and D and trimming were worked out from the DNA. Counted in this sample were approximately 68,000 clones; under 80% of them appeared once. The ten largest clonotypes hold over 9.5% of the sample.

In the ViraFEST assay, PBMC were stimulated with viral peptide pools, and TCR sequencing was then used to find antigen-specific CD4+ T cell clonotypes based on their expansion. After less than eleven days of culture, CD4+ T cells were isolated with the EasySep CD4+ T cell isolation kit. The absence of prior SARS-CoV-2 infection in healthy vaccine recipients was confirmed by negative nucleocapsid antibodies before and after vaccination. Approximately 2 million PBMC per well were cultured in IMDM with around 5.3% human AB serum, 10 IU/ml IL-2 and gentamicin, plus 10 ug/ml peptides. Half of the culture medium was replaced with fresh IL-2-containing medium on days 3 and 7. Unless otherwise noted, each peptide stimulation condition was cultured in triplicate wells. PBMC were separated from whole blood using Ficoll-Paque Plus gradient centrifugation and were then either cryopreserved at -140C or used fresh. The overlapping peptide pools covered the spike proteins of SARS-CoV-2 as well as those of the common cold coronaviruses HCoV-NL63, HCoV-OC43 and HCoV-229E. The QIAamp micro DNA kit was used to extract genomic DNA from the cultured CD4+ T cells.

The record originates from a study of vaccination effects on CD4 cells after COVID-19 (dated 2022 in TCRdb). Background on the whole study: Each participant received two doses of an mRNA SARS-CoV-2 vaccine, either BNT162b2 or mRNA-1273. The study compared SARS-CoV-2 spike-specific CD4+ TCR repertoires before and after mRNA vaccination in COVID-19 convalescent patients and infection-naive vaccine recipients. A total of roughly 9 COVID-19 convalescent patients and a handful of SARS-CoV-2-naive healthy vaccine recipients were included in the full study. Cultures from other donors in the study were sequenced using the Oncomine TCR Beta short-read assay on an Illumina iSeq 100. Results the study describes overall, beyond this receptor: In healthy vaccine recipients, vaccine-induced clones were almost all SARS-CoV-2 mono-reactive, with only 1 of 255 cross-reactive with common cold coronaviruses. Marked clonal contraction was observed in both infection-induced and vaccine-induced clones at late post-vaccination timepoints, consistent with waning T cell responses. The study was limited by a small number of convalescent patients, and early post-infection timepoints were lacking.

The chain couples TRBV2 to TRBJ1-1; TRBD1 is perhaps the D gene, given 5 matching bases. The sequence was collected from a human donor who received a COVID-19 vaccine. The source material was CD4+ T cells from PBMCs cultured with SARS-CoV-2 spike peptides, sampled before COVID-19 vaccination. The sample's cell subset or site label, in plain terms: SARS-CoV-2 spike overlapping peptide pool stimulation. The bases are TGTGCCAGCAGTGAAGTTGCGGTGTGGGGCAGCCACACTGAAGCTTTCTTT. This yields the protein CASSEVAVWGSHTEAFF.